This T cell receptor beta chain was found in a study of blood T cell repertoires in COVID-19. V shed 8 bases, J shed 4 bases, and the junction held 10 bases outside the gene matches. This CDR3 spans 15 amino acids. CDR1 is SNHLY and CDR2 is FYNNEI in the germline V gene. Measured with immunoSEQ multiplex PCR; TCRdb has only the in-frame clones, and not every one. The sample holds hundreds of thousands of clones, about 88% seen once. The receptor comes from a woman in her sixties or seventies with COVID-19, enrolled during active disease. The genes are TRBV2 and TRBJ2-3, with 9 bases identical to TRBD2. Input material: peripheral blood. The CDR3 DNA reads TGTGCCAGCTCCCCCCCTAGCGGGGAAGCAGATACGCAGTATTTT. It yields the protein CASSPPSGEADTQYF.